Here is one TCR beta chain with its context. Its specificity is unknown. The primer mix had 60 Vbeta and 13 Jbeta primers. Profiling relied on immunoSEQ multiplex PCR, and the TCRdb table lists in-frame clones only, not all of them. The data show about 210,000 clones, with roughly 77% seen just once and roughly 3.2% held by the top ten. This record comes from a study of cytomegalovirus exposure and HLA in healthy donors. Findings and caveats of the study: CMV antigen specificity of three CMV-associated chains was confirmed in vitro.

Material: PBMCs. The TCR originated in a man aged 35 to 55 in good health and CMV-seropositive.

CDR3 nucleotide sequence: TGTGCCAGCTCACCCATCAGGGAGGACGAGCAGTACTTC. Its protein is CASSPIREDEQYF. This chain connects TRBV18 to TRBJ2-7; perhaps TRBD2 as D (6 bases). V was cut by 3 bases and J by 5 bases, with 11 bases left in between. Germline V CDR1 and CDR2: KGHSH, LQKENI. The CDR3 length is 13 residues. The complete variable domain, with remaining parts taken from reference TRBV18 and TRBJ2-7, reads NAGVMQNPRHLVRRRGQEARLRCSPMKGHSHVYWYRQLPEEGLKFMVYLQKENIIDESGMPKERFSAEFPKEGPSILRIQQVVRGDSAAYFCASSPIREDEQYFGPGTRLTVT.